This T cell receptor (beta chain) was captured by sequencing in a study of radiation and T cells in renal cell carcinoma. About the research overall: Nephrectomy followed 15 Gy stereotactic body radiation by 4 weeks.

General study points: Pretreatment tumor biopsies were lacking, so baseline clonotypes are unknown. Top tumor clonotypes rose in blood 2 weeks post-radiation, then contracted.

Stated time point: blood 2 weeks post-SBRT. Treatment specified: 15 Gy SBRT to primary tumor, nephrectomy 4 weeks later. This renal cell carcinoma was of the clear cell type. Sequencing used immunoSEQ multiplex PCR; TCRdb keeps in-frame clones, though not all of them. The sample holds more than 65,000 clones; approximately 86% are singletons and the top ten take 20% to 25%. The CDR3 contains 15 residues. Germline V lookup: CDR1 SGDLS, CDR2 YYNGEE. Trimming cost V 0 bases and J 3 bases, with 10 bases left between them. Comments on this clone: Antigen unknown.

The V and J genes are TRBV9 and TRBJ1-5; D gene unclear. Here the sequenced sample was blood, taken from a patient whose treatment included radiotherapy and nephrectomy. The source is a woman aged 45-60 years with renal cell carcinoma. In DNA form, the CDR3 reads TGTGCCAGCAGCGTAGAGGGTTTAATCAATCAGCCCCAGCATTTT. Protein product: CASSVEGLINQPQHF.